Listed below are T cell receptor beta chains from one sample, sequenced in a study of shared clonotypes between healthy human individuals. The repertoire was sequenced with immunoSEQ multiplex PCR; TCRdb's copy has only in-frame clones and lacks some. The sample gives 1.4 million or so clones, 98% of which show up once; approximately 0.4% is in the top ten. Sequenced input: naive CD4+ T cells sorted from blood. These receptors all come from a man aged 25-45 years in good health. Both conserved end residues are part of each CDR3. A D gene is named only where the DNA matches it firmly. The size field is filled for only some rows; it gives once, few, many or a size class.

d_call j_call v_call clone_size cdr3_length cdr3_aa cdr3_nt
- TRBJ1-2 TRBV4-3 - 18 CASSQLELNGGISYGYTF TGCGCCAGCAGCCAACTGGAACTCAACGGGGGGATTAGCTATGGCTACACCTTC
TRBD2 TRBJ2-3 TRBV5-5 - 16 CASSQGLAGVGDTQYF TGTGCCAGCAGCCAGGGACTAGCGGGAGTTGGAGATACGCAGTATTTT
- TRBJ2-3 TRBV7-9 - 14 CASSLLQSTDTQYF TGTGCCAGCAGCTTGCTCCAGAGCACAGATACGCAGTATTTT
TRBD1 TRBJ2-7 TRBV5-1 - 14 CASEKWGQGHEQYF TGCGCCAGCGAAAAGTGGGGACAGGGCCACGAGCAGTACTTC
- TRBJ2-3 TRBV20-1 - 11 CSVKGPDTQYF TGCAGTGTCAAAGGGCCAGATACGCAGTATTTT
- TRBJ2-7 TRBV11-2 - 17 CASSLDQQVGYSYEQYF TGTGCCAGCAGCTTAGATCAACAGGTGGGGTATTCCTACGAGCAGTACTTC
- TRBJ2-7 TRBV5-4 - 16 CASSLNPGRSSYEQYF TGTGCCAGCAGCTTGAATCCAGGTCGAAGCTCCTACGAGCAGTACTTC
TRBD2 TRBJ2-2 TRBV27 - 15 CASSWLAGVNWELFF TGTGCCAGCAGTTGGCTAGCGGGAGTCAACTGGGAGCTGTTTTTT
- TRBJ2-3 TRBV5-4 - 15 CASSLIGVEADTQYF TGTGCCAGCAGCTTGATTGGGGTGGAGGCAGATACGCAGTATTTT
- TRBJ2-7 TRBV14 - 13 CASSQDRAGRQYF TGTGCCAGCAGCCAAGATAGGGCAGGGCGGCAGTACTTC
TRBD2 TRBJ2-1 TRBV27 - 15 CASSQTSGRVNEQFF TGTGCCAGCAGTCAAACTAGCGGGAGAGTAAATGAGCAGTTCTTC
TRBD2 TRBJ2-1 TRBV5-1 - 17 CASSLGEGTSSYNEQFF TGCGCCAGCAGCTTGGGGGAGGGAACCAGCTCCTACAATGAGCAGTTCTTC
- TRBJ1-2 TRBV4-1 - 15 CASSHFLIGGYGYTF TGCGCCAGCAGCCATTTTTTGATAGGGGGCTATGGCTACACCTTC
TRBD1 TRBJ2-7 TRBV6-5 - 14 CASSYQGAFYEQYF TGTGCCAGCAGTTATCAGGGGGCTTTCTACGAGCAGTACTTC
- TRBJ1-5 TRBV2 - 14 CASKLGEPVGPQHF TGTGCCAGCAAGCTGGGTGAACCCGTGGGGCCCCAGCATTTT
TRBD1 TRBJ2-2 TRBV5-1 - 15 CASSSTGSDTGELFF TGCGCCAGCAGCTCGACAGGGTCGGACACCGGGGAGCTGTTTTTT
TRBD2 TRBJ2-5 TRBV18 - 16 CASSPLGLAGAGFQYF TGTGCCAGCTCACCCCTGGGACTAGCGGGAGCAGGCTTCCAGTACTTC
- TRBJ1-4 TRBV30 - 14 CAWSNPDLNEKLFF TGTGCCTGGAGTAATCCGGACCTTAATGAAAAACTGTTTTTT
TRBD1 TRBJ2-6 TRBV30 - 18 CARTRTGIIGSGANVLTF TGTGCCCGAACCCGGACAGGGATAATAGGCTCTGGGGCCAACGTCCTGACTTTC
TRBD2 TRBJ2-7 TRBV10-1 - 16 CASSETPTSVIYEQYF TGCGCCAGCAGTGAGACCCCAACTAGCGTAATATACGAGCAGTACTTC
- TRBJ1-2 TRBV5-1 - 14 CASSFLVEGYGYTF TGCGCCAGCAGCTTTCTCGTGGAGGGCTATGGCTACACCTTC
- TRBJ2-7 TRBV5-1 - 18 CASSLFSASGTANYEQYF TGCGCCAGCAGCTTGTTCTCGGCGTCCGGGACGGCAAACTACGAGCAGTACTTC
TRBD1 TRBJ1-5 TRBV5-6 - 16 CASSWGQGQTNQPQHF TGTGCCAGCAGCTGGGGACAGGGGCAAACCAATCAGCCCCAGCATTTT
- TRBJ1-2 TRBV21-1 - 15 CASSKSFTSNYGYTF TGTGCCAGCAGCAAATCCTTCACTTCGAACTATGGCTACACCTTC
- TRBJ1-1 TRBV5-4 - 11 CAIQGNTEAFF TGTGCCATTCAGGGCAACACTGAAGCTTTCTTT
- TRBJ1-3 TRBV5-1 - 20 CASSFRALPTDRFSGNTIYF TGCGCCAGCAGCTTTCGGGCCCTCCCAACGGACCGATTCTCTGGAAACACCATATATTTT
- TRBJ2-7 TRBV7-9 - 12 CASSLIGREQYF TGTGCCAGCAGCTTAATCGGCCGAGAGCAGTACTTC
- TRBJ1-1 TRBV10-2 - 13 CASSGTVNTEAFF TGCGCCAGCAGCGGGACGGTGAACACTGAAGCTTTCTTT
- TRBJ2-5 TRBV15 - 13 CATSQGLQETQYF TGTGCCACCAGTCAGGGGCTCCAAGAGACCCAGTACTTC
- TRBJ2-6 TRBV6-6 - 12 CATQIGANVLTF TGTGCCACCCAGATTGGGGCCAACGTCCTGACTTTC
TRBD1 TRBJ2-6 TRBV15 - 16 CATLGQGVGGANVLTF TGTGCCACCCTTGGACAGGGGGTGGGTGGGGCCAACGTCCTGACTTTC
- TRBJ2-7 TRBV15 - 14 CATSRDTQSGRQYF TGTGCCACCAGCAGAGATACGCAGTCTGGGCGGCAGTACTTC
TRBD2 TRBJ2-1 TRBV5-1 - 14 CASSLDGGYNEQFF TGCGCCAGCAGCTTGGACGGGGGGTACAATGAGCAGTTCTTC
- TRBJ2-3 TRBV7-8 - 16 CASSVSRVTGTDTQYF TGTGCCAGCAGCGTAAGCAGGGTTACCGGCACAGATACGCAGTATTTT
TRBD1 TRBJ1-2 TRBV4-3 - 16 CASSQSRGQGNYGYTF TGCGCCAGCAGCCAAAGCAGGGGACAGGGGAACTATGGCTACACCTTC
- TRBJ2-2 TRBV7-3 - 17 CASSPSSGGRRAGELFF TGTGCCAGCAGCCCCTCATCAGGGGGGAGGAGAGCCGGGGAGCTGTTTTTT
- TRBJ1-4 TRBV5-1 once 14 CASSLVQGFEKLFF TGCGCCAGCAGCTTGGTACAGGGATTCGAAAAACTGTTTTTT
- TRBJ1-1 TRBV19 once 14 CASSGVTVGTEAFF TGTGCCAGTAGTGGGGTGACGGTTGGCACTGAAGCTTTCTTT
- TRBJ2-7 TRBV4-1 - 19 CASSPSTIKDGPRNYEQYF TGCGCCAGCAGCCCAAGTACGATAAAGGACGGACCCAGAAACTACGAGCAGTACTTC
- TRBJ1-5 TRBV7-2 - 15 CASSYLWGSNQPQHF TGTGCCAGCAGCTATTTGTGGGGTAGCAATCAGCCCCAGCATTTT
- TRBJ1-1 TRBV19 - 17 CASSIPRGGWSNTEAFF TGTGCCAGTAGTATACCACGAGGAGGGTGGTCGAACACTGAAGCTTTCTTT
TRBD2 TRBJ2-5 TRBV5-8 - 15 CASSSGTSGSETQYF TGTGCCAGCAGCTCCGGGACTAGCGGGAGTGAGACCCAGTACTTC
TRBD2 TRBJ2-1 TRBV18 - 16 CASSRTSGVSYNEQFF TGTGCCAGCTCACGGACTAGCGGGGTCTCCTACAATGAGCAGTTCTTC
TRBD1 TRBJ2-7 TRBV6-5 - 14 CASSSRDRNKEQYF TGTGCCAGCAGTTCCCGGGACAGGAACAAAGAGCAGTACTTC
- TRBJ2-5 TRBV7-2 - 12 CASSARQETQYF TGTGCCAGCAGCGCGCGTCAAGAGACCCAGTACTTC
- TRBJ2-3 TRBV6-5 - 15 CASSTASLPRDTQYF TGTGCCAGCAGTACGGCCTCCTTACCAAGGGATACGCAGTATTTT
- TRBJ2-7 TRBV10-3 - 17 CAISDRPVSPNSYEQYF TGTGCCATCAGTGATAGACCCGTCAGCCCGAACTCCTACGAGCAGTACTTC
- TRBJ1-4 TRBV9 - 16 CASSVGGTAIGEKLFF TGTGCCAGCAGCGTAGGAGGGACGGCGATCGGAGAAAAACTGTTTTTT
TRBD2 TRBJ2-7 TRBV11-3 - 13 CASSSKRELEQYF TGTGCCAGCAGCTCGAAGCGGGAGCTCGAGCAGTACTTC
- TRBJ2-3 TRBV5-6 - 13 CASRASPWDTQYF TGTGCCAGCAGAGCCTCACCTTGGGATACGCAGTATTTT
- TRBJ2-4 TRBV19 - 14 CASSIPSGEDIQYF TGTGCCAGTAGTATACCATCGGGAGAGGACATTCAGTACTTC
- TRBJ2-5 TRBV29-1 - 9 CSVALTQYF TGCAGCGTTGCTTTGACCCAGTACTTC
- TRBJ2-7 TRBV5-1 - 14 CASSLAVHSYEQYF TGCGCCAGCAGCTTGGCCGTCCACTCCTACGAGCAGTACTTC
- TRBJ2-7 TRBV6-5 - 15 CASSYRKGYSYEQYF TGTGCCAGCAGTTACAGGAAGGGGTACTCCTACGAGCAGTACTTC
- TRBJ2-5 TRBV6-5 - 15 CASRVTGNYQETQYF TGTGCCAGCAGGGTCACAGGGAACTACCAAGAGACCCAGTACTTC